Listed below are T cell receptor beta chains from one sample, sequenced in a study of T cell responses to AZD1222 COVID-19 vaccine. Produced via immunoSEQ multiplex PCR; TCRdb's table is partial and in-frame only. This sample has some 120,000 clones, with about nine tenths found just once. The sample in question was peripheral blood, obtained on day 0 of AZD1222 vaccination. Source of these receptors: an adult in good health. Each CDR3 is given with its conserved first and last residue. Each record gives: J gene, V gene, D gene, clone size, CDR3 protein, CDR3 DNA. D genes are given only for firm matches. Clone size is shown for a subset of rows, as once, few, many or a class of expanded clone.

TRBJ2-1 | TRBV10-3 | TRBD2 | - | CAISAIAGGPMYEQFF | TGTGCCATCAGTGCTATAGCGGGGGGTCCTATGTATGAGCAGTTCTTC
TRBJ2-3 | TRBV5-8 | TRBD1 | - | CASSLFGTGGTDTQYF | TGTGCCAGCAGCTTGTTTGGGACAGGGGGCACAGATACGCAGTATTTT
TRBJ1-1 | TRBV30 | TRBD1 | - | CAWGNRQGRGEAFF | TGTGCCTGGGGAAATAGACAGGGGCGCGGTGAAGCTTTCTTT
TRBJ2-7 | TRBV7-8 | - | once | CASSRQGGEQYF | TGTGCCAGCAGCCGACAGGGAGGCGAGCAGTACTTC
TRBJ2-7 | TRBV24-1 | - | once | CATSDTAEQYF | TGTGCCACCAGTGATACGGCCGAGCAGTACTTC
TRBJ2-1 | TRBV30 | - | - | CAWSQTPTRDEQFF | TGTGCCTGGAGTCAGACCCCCACACGGGATGAGCAGTTCTTC
TRBJ2-3 | TRBV29-1 | - | - | CSVEGSGDTDTQYF | TGCAGCGTTGAGGGTTCCGGAGACACAGATACGCAGTATTTT
TRBJ2-7 | TRBV5-5 | - | - | CASRTQTTYEQYF | TGTGCCAGCAGGACCCAGACTACCTACGAGCAGTACTTC
TRBJ1-1 | TRBV18 | - | - | CASSPPNSGSEAFF | TGTGCCAGCTCACCACCGAATTCGGGAAGTGAAGCTTTCTTT
TRBJ2-2 | TRBV30 | - | - | CAWSESAGTGELFF | TGTGCCTGGAGTGAATCGGCCGGAACCGGGGAGCTGTTTTTT
TRBJ1-5 | TRBV15 | - | - | CATSRWQTNQPQHF | TGTGCCACCAGCAGGTGGCAGACCAATCAGCCCCAGCATTTT
TRBJ1-2 | TRBV3-1/TRBV3-2 | - | - | CASSQVRGYGYTF | TGTGCCAGCAGCCAAGTCCGAGGCTATGGCTACACCTTC
TRBJ1-4 | TRBV7-9 | TRBD1 | - | CASSTDRGGEKLFF | TGTGCCAGCAGCACCGACAGGGGAGGGGAAAAACTGTTTTTT
TRBJ1-5 | TRBV9 | - | - | CASSEGYSAAHQPQHF | TGTGCCAGCAGCGAGGGATACAGCGCAGCACATCAGCCCCAGCATTTT
TRBJ2-4 | TRBV7-8 | - | - | CASQGVAKNIQYF | TGTGCCAGCCAGGGAGTAGCCAAAAACATTCAGTACTTC
TRBJ2-3 | TRBV4-2 | TRBD1 | - | CASTGQGTDTQYF | TGTGCCAGCACTGGACAGGGCACAGATACGCAGTATTTT
TRBJ2-3 | TRBV4-1 | TRBD2 | - | CASSPLVDAGATDTQYF | TGCGCCAGCAGCCCTCTGGTCGATGCGGGAGCTACAGATACGCAGTATTTT
TRBJ1-2 | TRBV7-9 | - | - | CASSLATRTNYGYTF | TGTGCCAGCAGCTTAGCCACTCGAACTAACTATGGCTACACCTTC
TRBJ2-7 | TRBV5-4 | TRBD2 | - | CASSFIGGDEQYF | TGTGCCAGCAGCTTCATTGGGGGGGACGAGCAGTACTTC
TRBJ1-2 | TRBV18 | - | - | CASSRDTNRPIF | TGTGCCAGCTCGCGGGACACCAATCGACCAATCTTC
TRBJ1-2 | TRBV4-1 | TRBD1 | - | CASSQGQAANYGYTF | TGCGCCAGCAGCCAGGGACAGGCCGCTAACTATGGCTACACCTTC
TRBJ2-7 | TRBV2 | - | - | CASRAPRIENEQYF | TGTGCCAGCAGGGCCCCCCGGATCGAAAACGAGCAGTACTTC
TRBJ1-4 | TRBV19 | - | - | CASRRISNEKLFF | TGTGCCAGTAGAAGGATCAGTAATGAAAAACTGTTTTTT
TRBJ2-1 | TRBV12-3/TRBV12-4 | - | - | CASRRPGSGEQFF | TGTGCCAGCAGGCGTCCGGGATCCGGTGAGCAGTTCTTC
TRBJ2-3 | TRBV7-2 | TRBD2 | once | CASSHRERDNTDTQYF | TGTGCCAGCAGCCACCGGGAGCGGGATAACACAGATACGCAGTATTTT
TRBJ1-1 | TRBV7-2 | - | - | CASSLVVSRNTEAFF | TGTGCCAGCAGCTTAGTAGTCAGTCGAAACACTGAAGCTTTCTTT
TRBJ1-2 | TRBV4-2 | - | - | CASSQDRGLGYGYTF | TGTGCCAGCAGCCAAGATCGCGGGTTGGGGTATGGCTACACCTTC
TRBJ2-5 | TRBV5-1 | - | - | CASSEGTPQETQYF | TGCGCCAGCAGCGAGGGGACACCTCAAGAGACCCAGTACTTC
TRBJ2-3 | TRBV5-1 | TRBD2 | - | CASSSTGTSGDTQYF | TGCGCCAGCAGCTCAACCGGGACTAGCGGGGATACGCAGTATTTT
TRBJ1-1 | TRBV6-6 | TRBD1 | once | CASRRRDRGLGPNTEAFF | TGTGCCAGCAGACGACGGGACAGGGGGTTGGGACCTAACACTGAAGCTTTCTTT
TRBJ1-1 | TRBV18 | TRBD1 | - | CASSPDRGWTEAFF | TGTGCCAGCTCACCAGACAGGGGTTGGACTGAAGCTTTCTTT
TRBJ1-6 | TRBV20-1 | - | - | CSASASGPGNSPLHF | TGCAGTGCTAGTGCTTCGGGGCCGGGGAATTCACCCCTCCACTTT
TRBJ1-2 | TRBV30 | - | - | CAWSSRTAIGDGYTF | TGTGCCTGGAGTAGCAGGACCGCCATTGGAGATGGCTACACCTTC
TRBJ1-1 | TRBV27 | TRBD1 | - | CASSSDRGHAEAFF | TGTGCCAGCAGCTCCGACAGGGGGCACGCTGAAGCTTTCTTT
TRBJ2-7 | TRBV7-6 | TRBD2 | - | CASSFTTSGTYEQYF | TGTGCCAGCAGCTTCACAACTAGCGGAACCTACGAGCAGTACTTC
TRBJ2-1 | TRBV7-9 | TRBD1 | - | CASSPPGQGNEQFF | TGTGCCAGCAGCCCCCCGGGACAGGGGAATGAGCAGTTCTTC
TRBJ2-5 | TRBV27 | - | few | CASSPTSLDYGSLETQYF | TGTGCCAGCAGTCCTACTTCACTGGACTATGGATCTTTGGAGACCCAGTACTTC
TRBJ1-2 | TRBV19 | - | - | CASSLEQSADNYGYTF | TGTGCCAGTAGTCTTGAGCAAAGCGCTGATAACTATGGCTACACCTTC
TRBJ1-5 | TRBV9 | - | - | CASSAGGGYSNQPQHF | TGTGCCAGCAGCGCAGGAGGGGGGTATAGCAATCAGCCCCAGCATTTT
TRBJ1-2 | TRBV28 | - | - | CASSLTGQGGQHYGYTF | TGTGCCAGCAGTTTAACTGGTCAGGGCGGTCAGCACTATGGCTACACCTTC
TRBJ1-6 | TRBV5-1 | - | - | CASSLVGVSYNSPLHF | TGCGCCAGCAGCTTGGTGGGGGTGTCCTATAATTCACCCCTCCACTTT
TRBJ2-5 | TRBV5-1 | - | - | CASSHLEETQYF | TGCGCCAGCAGCCATCTCGAAGAGACCCAGTACTTC
TRBJ1-3 | TRBV20-1 | - | - | CSASRPGTGNTIYF | TGCAGTGCTAGTCGCCCAGGGACTGGAAACACCATATATTTT
TRBJ2-7 | TRBV6-5 | TRBD1 | - | CASSYSAGGTYEQYF | TGTGCCAGCAGTTACTCGGCAGGGGGAACCTACGAGCAGTACTTC
TRBJ2-1 | TRBV19 | TRBD2 | - | CASSIRTSGRGAGNEQFF | TGTGCCAGTAGTATCCGGACTAGCGGGAGAGGGGCGGGTAATGAGCAGTTCTTC
TRBJ2-7 | TRBV25-1 | TRBD1 | - | CASLPGTGGYEQYF | TGTGCCAGCCTCCCCGGGACAGGGGGCTACGAGCAGTACTTC
TRBJ2-1 | TRBV4-1 | TRBD2 | - | CASSQESGDNEQFF | TGCGCCAGCAGCCAAGAAAGCGGGGACAATGAGCAGTTCTTC
TRBJ1-4 | TRBV6-5 | - | - | CASRTHTLGEKLFF | TGTGCCAGCAGAACCCACACTTTAGGTGAAAAACTGTTTTTT
TRBJ1-2 | TRBV10-3 | TRBD1 | - | CAISEGQGGYGYTF | TGTGCCATCAGTGAGGGACAGGGCGGATATGGCTACACCTTC
TRBJ1-1 | TRBV4-2 | - | - | CASSQDTALGRFEAFF | TGTGCCAGCAGCCAAGACACCGCGCTCGGGCGGTTTGAAGCTTTCTTT
TRBJ1-1 | TRBV4-2 | - | - | CASSQTGPEAFF | TGTGCCAGCAGCCAGACGGGGCCTGAAGCTTTCTTT
TRBJ2-7 | TRBV11-2 | - | - | CASSFGDNSYEQYF | TGTGCCAGCAGCTTCGGGGACAACTCCTACGAGCAGTACTTC